This T cell receptor (beta chain) comes out of a study of identical twins. V shed 6 bases and J 0 bases; nucleotides not matched to a gene: 13. Germline CDR1 MNHNS, CDR2 SASEGT. This CDR3 has 17 residues. At least ten counts were recorded for this clonotype. Each CDR3 protein gets one entry after TCRdb re-called the 5' RACE reads with MiXCR. The sample records 570,000 or so distinct CDR3 sequences, approximately 9.6% being singletons. The data were also submitted as part of a second study, on yellow fever vaccine responses in identical twins.

This sequence was found in a woman under 30 in good health. V gene TRBV6-1 combines with J gene TRBJ2-5, with TRBD1 matching over 7 bases. Sequenced material: PBMCs. Here the CDR3 DNA reads TGTGCCAGCAGAACCCAGACAGGGTCTCACCACCAAGAGACCCAGTACTTC. It encodes CASRTQTGSHHQETQYF.